One sample yielded the 11 T cell receptor beta chains listed below, sequenced in a study of read filtering for tumor transcriptome and immune sequencing. Molecular barcoded adaptors covering alpha/delta and beta/gamma chains were used on approximately 400 ng RNA. TCRdb independently ran MiXCR on the reads; one entry per CDR3 protein. The data contain nearly 60,000 distinct CDR3 sequences, about 12% of them singletons. Sequencing was done on a sample of a population of CD138-negative cells sorted from bone marrow. These receptors all come from a donor at least 40 years old with multiple myeloma.

This clonotype was recorded at least ten times. The chain carries TRBV15 and TRBJ2-5; weak D call: TRBD1 (6 bases). V lost 0 bases and J lost 2, with 7 bases in between. Germline values: CDR1 LNHNV, CDR2 YYDKDF (reference sequence). The CDR3 is made up of 14 amino acids. DNA of the CDR3: TGTGCCACCAGCAGAGACAGGGGACAAGAGACCCAGTACTTC. Residues: CATSRDRGQETQYF. Variable domain in full (rest from reference TRBV15 and TRBJ2-5): DAMVIQNPRYQVTQFGKPVTLSCSQTLNHNVMYWYQQKSSQAPKLLFHYYDKDFNNEADTPDNFQSRRPNTSFCFLDIRSPGLGDTAMYLCATSRDRGQETQYFGPGTRLLVL.

This clonotype was detected ten times or more. This sequence joins TRBV29-1 and TRBJ2-2; D is unresolved. Germline V gene sequence: CDR1 SQVTM, CDR2 ANQGSEA. Trimming removed 7 bases at V and 5 bases at J, with 14 bases between. CDR3 length: 13 amino acids. CDR3 sequence: CSGRDRATGELFF. The DNA for the CDR3 is TGCAGCGGTCGAGACCGAGCAACCGGGGAGCTGTTTTTT.

This clonotype has at least ten counts. It may be a read error: a sequence one base away is much more abundant. The chain links TRBV11-2 to TRBJ2-1; 8 bases fit TRBD2. The CDR3 consists of 17 residues. Germline CDR1 and CDR2: SGHAT and FQNNGV. The CDR3 sequence: CASSLDGRLANYNGQFF. In nucleotides, the CDR3 is TGTGCCAGCAGCTTAGATGGACGACTAGCGAACTACAATGGGCAGTTCTTC.

This clonotype turned up a few times. A much larger clone differs by one base, so this may be a read error. The V call is TRBV6-5, the J call TRBJ2-7; D not certain. The V and J ends lost 5 bases and 3 bases respectively, with 11 bases between them. The germline gives CDR1 MNHEY, CDR2 SVGAGI. The CDR3 contains 13 residues. CDR3 protein: CASSGWLNYEQYF. Here the CDR3 DNA reads TGTGCCAGCAGTGGATGGCTGAACTACGAGCAGTACTTC.

This clonotype was seen many times. The V and J genes are TRBV6-5 and TRBJ2-1; D perhaps matches TRBD1 (5 bases). TRBJ2-7 explains the end of the DNA better; the J call may be wrong. The CDR3 is 15 residues long. The germline CDR1 and CDR2 sequences are MNHEY and SVGAGI. The CDR3: CASGKDRNSYNEQYF. The CDR3 region has the DNA TGTGCCAGCGGTAAAGACAGAAACTCTTACAATGAGCAGTACTTC.

The sample holds a few counts of this clonotype. The J gene is TRBJ2-3, the V gene TRBV7-2, with 7 bases aligning to TRBD1. The V gene end was trimmed by 5 bases and the J gene end by 0 bases; junction bases not matched to a gene: 11. The CDR3 is 17 residues long. Germline V gene lookup returns CDR1 SGHTA and CDR2 FQGNSA. The CDR3 region is CASSLPAGTASTDTQYF. For the CDR3, the DNA is TGTGCCAGCAGCCTACCCGCCGGGACAGCTAGCACAGATACGCAGTATTTT.

About this clonotype itself: This CDR3 fails to terminate in the conserved phenylalanine or tryptophan, so it likely reflects a read error. V gene TRBV5-1 combines with J gene TRBJ2-5; TRBD1 might be the D (6 bases). Germline loops: CDR1 SGHRS, CDR2 YFSETQ. Deletions cut 4 bases from V and 1 base from J, with 11 bases between. The CDR3 runs 14 residues. The CDR3 sequence: CASSAGTTQETQYL. Here the CDR3 DNA reads TGCGCCAGCAGCGCCGGGACAACCCAAGAGACCCAGTACCTC.

There are many counts of this clonotype. CDR3 residues: CASSLDTSYEQYF. The CDR3 DNA reads as TGTGCCAGCAGCCTAGACACCTCCTACGAGCAGTACTTC. The rearrangement uses TRBV5-4 and TRBJ2-7; D gene unclear. Trimming removed 4 bases from V and 0 bases from J, with 8 bases in between. Germline V gene lookup returns CDR1 SGHNT and CDR2 YYREEE (reference sequence). This CDR3 has 13 amino acids.

Ten or more counts support this clonotype. This chain uses TRBV18 with TRBJ2-1, with a possible D match to TRBD1 (6 bases). V lost 0 bases and J lost 10, with 13 bases in between. The germline V gene has CDR1 KGHSH and CDR2 LQKENI. This CDR3 is 14 amino acids long. The CDR3 bases are TGTGCCAGCTCACCACCGCTGTCAGGGGACGAGCAGTTCTTC. It yields the protein CASSPPLSGDEQFF.

The chain is built from TRBV9 and TRBJ1-1; D is unresolved. Between the trimmed V and J ends, which lost 0 bases and 4 bases, there was a span of 16 bases. The CDR3 spans 16 residues. CDR1 is SGDLS and CDR2 is YYNGEE in the germline V gene. CDR3 nucleotide sequence: TGTGCCAGCAGCGTAGGGGTAGGAGGGCGAGGCACTGAAGCTTTCTTT. It encodes CASSVGVGGRGTEAFF.

This chain uses TRBV12-3 or TRBV12-4 with TRBJ2-1; 7 bases are a match to TRBD1. The CDR3 consists of 15 residues. Trimming cost V 0 bases and J 7 bases; bases outside gene matches: 6. CDR3 sequence reads: CASSLARTGGNEQFF. CDR3 nucleotide sequence: TGTGCCAGCAGTTTAGCCCGGACAGGTGGGAATGAGCAGTTCTTC.